This TCR beta chain was observed in a study of CD8+CD57+ T cells in acquired aplastic anemia. Genomic DNA provided the template from which TCR beta VDJ and CDR3 profiles were obtained. TCRdb used MiXCR to reprocess the reads, holding one entry per CDR3 protein. The sample has 200,000 to 250,000 distinct CDR3 sequences; over 60% are singletons. V was clipped by 10 bases and J by 8 bases, with 12 bases between them. Germline V CDR1 and CDR2: ENHRY, SYGVKD. CDR3 length equals 11 residues. The sequenced material came from sorted CD4+, CD8+, or CD8+CD57+ T cells (not recorded which) from PBMCs. The source of this sequence is a human donor in good health. The chain couples TRBV10-3 to TRBJ2-1; D is ambiguous. CDR3 region: CATSAGYEQFF. The CDR3 DNA sequence: TGTGCCACCAGCGCTGGGTATGAGCAGTTCTTC.